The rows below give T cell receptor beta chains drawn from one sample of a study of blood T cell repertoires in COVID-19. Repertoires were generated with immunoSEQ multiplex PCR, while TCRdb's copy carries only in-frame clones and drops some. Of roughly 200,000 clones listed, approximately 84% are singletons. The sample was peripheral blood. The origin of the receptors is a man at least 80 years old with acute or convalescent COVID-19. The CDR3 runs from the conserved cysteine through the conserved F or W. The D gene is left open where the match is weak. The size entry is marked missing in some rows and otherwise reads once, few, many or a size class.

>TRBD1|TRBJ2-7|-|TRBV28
CASRRGLAASSYEQYF
TGTGCCAGCAGAAGGGGGCTTGCGGCAAGCTCCTACGAGCAGTACTTC
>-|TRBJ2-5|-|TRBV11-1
CASSLVSGTQYF
TGTGCCAGCAGCTTAGTAAGCGGGACCCAGTACTTC
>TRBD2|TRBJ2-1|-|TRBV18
CASSPETREAQFF
TGTGCCAGCTCACCAGAGACCCGGGAGGCGCAGTTCTTC
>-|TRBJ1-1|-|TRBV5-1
CASSLGHLNTEAFF
TGCGCCAGCAGCCTAGGACACCTGAACACTGAAGCTTTCTTT
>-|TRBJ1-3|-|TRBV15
CATSNARAGNTIYF
TGTGCCACCAGCAACGCGAGGGCCGGAAACACCATATATTTT
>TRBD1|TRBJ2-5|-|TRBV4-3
CASSQDFRGRIETQYF
TGCGCCAGCAGCCAAGATTTCAGGGGGCGGATAGAGACCCAGTACTTC
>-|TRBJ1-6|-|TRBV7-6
CASSHLQNSPLHF
TGTGCCAGCAGCCACCTACAGAATTCACCCCTCCACTTT
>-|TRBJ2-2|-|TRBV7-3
CASRFRANTGELFF
TGTGCCAGCAGATTCCGGGCGAACACCGGGGAGCTGTTTTTT
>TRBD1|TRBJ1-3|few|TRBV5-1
CASSSEGALGNTIYF
TGCGCCAGCAGCTCGGAGGGGGCGCTTGGAAACACCATATATTTT
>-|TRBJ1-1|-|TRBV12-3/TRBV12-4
CASSWAGVTEAFF
TGTGCCAGCAGTTGGGCCGGGGTTACTGAAGCTTTCTTT
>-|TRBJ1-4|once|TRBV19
CASSNRRGEKLFF
TGTGCCAGTAGTAACAGAAGGGGCGAAAAACTGTTTTTT